This T cell receptor beta chain was recorded in a study of Ad26.COV2.S vaccination and SARS-CoV-2 variants. Overall study: Once or twice, 56 days apart, Ad26.COV2.S was delivered intramuscularly.

Germline CDR1 SGHVS, CDR2 FQNEAQ. The CDR3 spans 15 residues. Trimming shortened V by 2 bases and J by 5 bases, and 15 bases separated the two germline ends. Findings and caveats of the study: Vaccine recipients surpassed placebo recipients in spike-specific TCR breadth.

Noted treatment: around 19 received Ad26.COV2.S at low or high dose, single or two shots; about 5 received placebo; per-sample allocation not given. It was on day 63 after the first vaccine or placebo injection that samples were taken. An Ad26 vector that expressed Wuhan-strain SARS-CoV-2 spike constituted the vaccine. For this clone: Its cognate antigen is unknown.

Sequencing was performed with immunoSEQ multiplex PCR; in TCRdb, only in-frame clones are kept and a portion is missing. The profile shows about 420,000 clones, around 87% of them singletons. The sample was peripheral blood, taken in a trial of Ad26.COV2.S vaccine versus placebo. The origin of this receptor is a person between 18 and 59 years old who received the Ad26.COV2.S COVID-19 vaccine or a placebo. V usage is TRBV7-8 and J usage is TRBJ2-5; TRBD1 might be the D (5 bases). CDR3: CASSLRQGVRETQYF. DNA of the CDR3: TGTGCCAGCAGCTTAAGGCAGGGCGTAAGGGAGACCCAGTACTTC.